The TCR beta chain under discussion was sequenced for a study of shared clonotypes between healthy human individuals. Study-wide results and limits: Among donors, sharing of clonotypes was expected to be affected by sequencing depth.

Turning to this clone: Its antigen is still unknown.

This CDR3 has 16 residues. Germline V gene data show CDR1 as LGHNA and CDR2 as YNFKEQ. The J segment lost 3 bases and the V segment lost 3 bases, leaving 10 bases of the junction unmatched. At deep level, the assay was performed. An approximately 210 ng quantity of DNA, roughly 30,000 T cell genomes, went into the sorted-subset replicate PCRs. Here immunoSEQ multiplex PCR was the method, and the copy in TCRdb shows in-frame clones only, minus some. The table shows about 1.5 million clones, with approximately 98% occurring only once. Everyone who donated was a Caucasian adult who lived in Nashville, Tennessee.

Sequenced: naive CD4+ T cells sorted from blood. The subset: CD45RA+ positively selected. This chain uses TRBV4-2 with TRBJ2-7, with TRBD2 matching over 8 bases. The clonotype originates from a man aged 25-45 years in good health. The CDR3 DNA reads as TGTGCCAGCAGCCAGGGTCTAGCGGGCCAGGGCTACGAGCAGTACTTC. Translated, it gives CASSQGLAGQGYEQYF.